This is a list of T cell receptor beta chains from one sample in a study of blood T cells in healthy people across ages. Via MiXCR, TCRdb re-called the 5' RACE reads, giving one row per CDR3 protein. The sample has 950,000 to 1,200,000 distinct CDR3 sequences, 35% to 40% seen once; the top ten hold around 13%. The source material was blood. The receptors here all came from a young man in good health. CDR3s include the opening cysteine and the closing phenylalanine or tryptophan. The D gene is left open where the match is weak. The listing skips clone size in some rows; elsewhere it reads once, few, many or a size class.

>TRBJ1-5|TRBD1|NA|TRBV5-1
CASSQGGGGNQPQHF
TGCGCCAGCAGCCAAGGGGGCGGCGGCAATCAGCCCCAGCATTTT
>TRBJ2-1|NA|NA|TRBV7-9
CASSFGRDYEQFF
TGTGCCAGCAGCTTTGGCCGAGACTATGAGCAGTTCTTC
>TRBJ1-4|NA|NA|TRBV12-1
CASGRGGEKLFF
TGTGCCAGCGGCCGGGGTGGAGAAAAACTGTTTTTT
>TRBJ2-5|NA|few|TRBV2
CASSVSREGGETQYF
TGTGCCAGCAGTGTATCTCGAGAGGGGGGGGAGACCCAGTACTTC
>TRBJ2-3|NA|NA|TRBV20-1
CSARLFTDTQYF
TGCAGTGCTAGACTATTCACAGATACGCAGTATTTT
>TRBJ1-4|NA|NA|TRBV4-3
CASSQERGQLEKLFF
TGCGCCAGCAGCCAAGAGAGGGGTCAGCTTGAAAAACTGTTTTTT
>TRBJ1-2|TRBD1|NA|TRBV7-2
CASSPSLGGTGNYGYTF
TGTGCCAGCAGCCCCTCCTTAGGCGGGACAGGGAACTATGGCTACACCTTC
>TRBJ2-5|TRBD1|many|TRBV6-6
CASSYAGGDETQYF
TGTGCCAGCAGTTACGCAGGGGGCGATGAGACCCAGTACTTC
>TRBJ1-2|NA|NA|TRBV4-1
CASSQGVGFDCGYTF
TGCGCCAGCAGCCAAGGTGTGGGCTTCGACTGTGGCTACACCTTC
>TRBJ2-6|NA|NA|TRBV6-2/TRBV6-3
CASSYSTHHIGGANVLTF
TGTGCCAGCAGTTACTCGACCCATCACATTGGGGGGGCCAACGTCCTGACTTTC
>TRBJ1-2|TRBD1|NA|TRBV18
CASSLGQGAPTNYGYTF
TGTGCCAGCTCACTAGGACAGGGGGCACCGACTAACTATGGCTACACCTTC
>TRBJ2-3|NA|NA|TRBV27
CASSLNRVTDTQYF
TGTGCCAGCAGTTTAAACAGGGTTACAGATACGCAGTATTTT
>TRBJ1-2|TRBD1|NA|TRBV7-2
CASSPTGTGVTNGYTF
TGTGCCAGCTCTCCTACCGGGACAGGGGTGACCAATGGCTACACCTTC
>TRBJ1-6|NA|NA|TRBV20-1
CSAFGWGSPLHF
TGCAGTGCTTTTGGGTGGGGTTCACCCCTCCACTTT
>TRBJ2-3|NA|few|TRBV14
CASSQVVWGSTDTQYF
TGTGCCAGCAGCCAAGTGGTCTGGGGGAGCACAGATACGCAGTATTTT
>TRBJ2-7|NA|once|TRBV4-2
CASSPLHKGMNYEQYF
TGTGCCAGCAGCCCTCTACACAAGGGAATGAACTACGAGCAGTACTTC
>TRBJ2-4|TRBD2|NA|TRBV5-6
CASSPGLAGVAKNIQYF
TGTGCCAGCAGCCCGGGACTAGCGGGGGTTGCCAAAAACATTCAGTACTTC
>TRBJ2-1|TRBD1|NA|TRBV18
CASSPSGQGGNEQFF
TGTGCCAGCTCACCTTCGGGACAGGGGGGGAATGAGCAGTTCTTC
>TRBJ1-1|NA|NA|TRBV6-1
CASTGTLNTEAFF
TGTGCCAGCACTGGGACATTGAACACTGAAGCTTTCTTT
>TRBJ1-5|NA|few|TRBV20-1
CSARVMGIGSNQPQHF
TGCAGTGCTAGAGTGATGGGTATCGGTAGCAATCAGCCCCAGCATTTT
>TRBJ2-7|NA|few|TRBV20-1
CSARGPSSSYEQYF
TGCAGTGCTAGGGGGCCTTCGAGCTCCTACGAGCAGTACTTC
>TRBJ2-7|NA|many|TRBV29-1
CSVEGTDKSSYEQYF
TGCAGCGTTGAAGGAACGGACAAGAGCTCCTACGAGCAGTACTTC
>TRBJ2-1|NA|NA|TRBV20-1
CSASPGHSSYNEQFF
TGCAGTGCTAGCCCGGGACATTCCTCCTACAATGAGCAGTTCTTC
>TRBJ2-3|NA|many|TRBV11-2
CASSSIRGASSSTDTQYF
TGTGCCAGCAGCTCGATACGGGGGGCTAGCAGTAGCACAGATACGCAGTATTTT
>TRBJ2-7|TRBD1|NA|TRBV6-5
CASSYGLETGSYEQYF
TGTGCCAGCAGTTACGGTTTGGAGACAGGGTCTTACGAGCAGTACTTC
>TRBJ1-5|NA|NA|TRBV20-1
CSAREDGGQRQPQHF
TGCAGTGCTAGAGAAGATGGGGGCCAGAGGCAGCCCCAGCATTTT
>TRBJ2-1|NA|NA|TRBV5-1
CASSSDREGDEQFF
TGCGCCAGCAGCTCCGACAGGGAGGGTGATGAGCAGTTCTTC
>TRBJ2-3|NA|NA|TRBV9
CASSVGIAAPDTQYF
TGTGCCAGCAGCGTAGGTATAGCGGCCCCGGATACGCAGTATTTT
>TRBJ1-1|NA|NA|TRBV20-1
CSARDQGRTEAFF
TGCAGTGCTAGAGATCAGGGACGAACTGAAGCTTTCTTT
>TRBJ2-3|NA|NA|TRBV4-3
CASSQEFRAPSADTQYF
TGCGCCAGCAGCCAAGAGTTTCGAGCGCCAAGCGCAGATACGCAGTATTTT
>TRBJ1-4|NA|NA|TRBV7-9
CASSRTARPLINEKLFF
TGTGCCAGCAGCCGGACAGCTCGACCCCTTATTAATGAAAAACTGTTTTTT
>TRBJ2-3|NA|few|TRBV6-2/TRBV6-3
CASSRPSSGDTQYF
TGTGCCAGCAGTAGACCTTCCTCCGGAGATACGCAGTATTTT
>TRBJ2-1|NA|NA|TRBV7-9
CASSNRTGGDEQFF
TGTGCCAGCAGCAACCGGACTGGCGGTGATGAGCAGTTCTTC
>TRBJ2-1|NA|NA|TRBV29-1
CSAVWGRVNNERFF
TGCAGCGCCGTATGGGGAAGAGTTAACAATGAGCGGTTCTTC
>TRBJ2-1|NA|few|TRBV6-2/TRBV6-3
CASSYPRRYYNEQFF
TGTGCCAGCAGTTACCCCCGGCGGTACTACAATGAGCAGTTCTTC
>TRBJ1-4|TRBD1|few|TRBV10-3
CAISESGGAANEKLFF
TGTGCCATCAGTGAGTCAGGGGGCGCGGCGAATGAAAAACTGTTTTTT
>TRBJ1-1|NA|NA|TRBV7-9
CASSPRGGVQGAFF
TGTGCCAGCAGCCCCCGGGGGGGGGTTCAGGGAGCTTTCTTT
>TRBJ2-1|TRBD2|NA|TRBV10-3
CAISGVAGGYNEQFF
TGTGCCATCAGTGGGGTAGCGGGTGGCTACAATGAGCAGTTCTTC
>TRBJ2-5|TRBD2|NA|TRBV7-7
CASSLAGRPETQYF
TGTGCTAGCAGCTTAGCGGGTAGGCCAGAGACCCAGTACTTC
>TRBJ1-1|NA|few|TRBV9
CASSVNPAPERAFF
TGTGCCAGCAGCGTTAACCCCGCCCCCGAAAGGGCTTTCTTT